This TCR beta chain was retrieved from a study of T cells in Graves' hyperthyroidism and ophthalmopathy. Study in general: It was at initial diagnosis, before any treatment, that peripheral blood was collected. The study's findings and limits: Blood also held most thyroid clonotypes expanded beyond 0.001. From stable hyperthyroidism, ophthalmopathy was set apart by a 13 V-J model.

The PBMCs were sourced from fresh peripheral blood (about 10 ml). RNA transcripts were the template for amplifying TCR beta CDR3 regions. HTBI primers were employed in a first-round RT-PCR of the TCR CDR3. TCRdb reprocessed the multiplex PCR reads via MiXCR and lists one record per CDR3 protein. The sample lists about 260,000 distinct CDR3 sequences; about 25% were seen once. This clonotype was recorded at least ten times. The antigen remains unidentified. J gave up 0 bases and V 10 bases, and 16 bases lay outside the gene matches. Germline-derived CDR1 and CDR2 are MDHEN and SYDVKM. The CDR3 runs to 17 residues.

This TCR was sampled from a man aged 40-50 years with Graves' hyperthyroidism that later progressed to Graves' ophthalmopathy. Sequencing was done on a sample of blood. The chain is built from TRBV28 and TRBJ2-7; the match to TRBD1 covers 9 bases. CDR3 in DNA: TGTGCCACTCACTCAGTGGCCGGGACAGGGCCCTCCTACGAGCAGTACTTC. Encoded protein: CATHSVAGTGPSYEQYF.